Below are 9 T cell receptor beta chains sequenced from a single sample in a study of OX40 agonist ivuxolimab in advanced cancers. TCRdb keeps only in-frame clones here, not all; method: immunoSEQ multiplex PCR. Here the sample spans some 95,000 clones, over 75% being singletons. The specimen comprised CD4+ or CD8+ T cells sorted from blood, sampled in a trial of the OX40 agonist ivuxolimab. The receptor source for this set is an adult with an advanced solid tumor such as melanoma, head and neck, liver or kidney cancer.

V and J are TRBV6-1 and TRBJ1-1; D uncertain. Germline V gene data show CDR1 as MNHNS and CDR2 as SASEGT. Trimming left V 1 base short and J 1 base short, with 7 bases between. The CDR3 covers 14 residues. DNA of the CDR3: TGTGCCAGCAGTGAAGTGAGGACGAACACTGAAGCTTTCTTT. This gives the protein CASSEVRTNTEAFF.

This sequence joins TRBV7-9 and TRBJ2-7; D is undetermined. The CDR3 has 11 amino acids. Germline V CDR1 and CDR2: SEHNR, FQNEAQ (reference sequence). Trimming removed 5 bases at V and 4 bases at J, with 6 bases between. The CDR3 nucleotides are TGTGCCAGCAGCATAAGGTACGAGCAGTACTTC. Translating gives CASSIRYEQYF.

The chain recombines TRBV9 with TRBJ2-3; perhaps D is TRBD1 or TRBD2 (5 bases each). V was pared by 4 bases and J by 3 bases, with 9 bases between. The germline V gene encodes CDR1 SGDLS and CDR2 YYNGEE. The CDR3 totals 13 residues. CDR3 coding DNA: TGTGCCAGCAGCCCCTGGGGGACAGATACGCAGTATTTT. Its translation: CASSPWGTDTQYF.

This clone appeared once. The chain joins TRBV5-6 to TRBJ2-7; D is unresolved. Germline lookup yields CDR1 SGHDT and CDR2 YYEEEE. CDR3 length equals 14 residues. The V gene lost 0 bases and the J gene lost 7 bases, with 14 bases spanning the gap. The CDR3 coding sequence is TGTGCCAGCAGCTTGGCTTTAACGCCTCGGGAGCAGTACTTC. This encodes CASSLALTPREQYF.

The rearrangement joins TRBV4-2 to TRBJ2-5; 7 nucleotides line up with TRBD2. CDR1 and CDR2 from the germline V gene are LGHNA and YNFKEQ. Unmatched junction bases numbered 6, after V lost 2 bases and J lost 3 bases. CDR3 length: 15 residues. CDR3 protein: CASSQSSGTEETQYF. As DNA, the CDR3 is TGTGCCAGCAGCCAATCTAGCGGTACGGAAGAGACCCAGTACTTC.

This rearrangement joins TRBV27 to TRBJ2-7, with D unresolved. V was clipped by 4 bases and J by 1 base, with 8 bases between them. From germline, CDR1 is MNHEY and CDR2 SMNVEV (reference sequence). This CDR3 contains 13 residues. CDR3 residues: CASSSRYSYEQYF. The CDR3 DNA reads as TGTGCCAGCAGTTCCCGATATTCCTACGAGCAGTACTTC.

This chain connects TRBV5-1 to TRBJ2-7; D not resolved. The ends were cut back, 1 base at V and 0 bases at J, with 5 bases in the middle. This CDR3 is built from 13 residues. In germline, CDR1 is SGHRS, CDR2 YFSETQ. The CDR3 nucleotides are TGCGCCAGCAGCTTGATAAGCTCCTACGAGCAGTACTTC. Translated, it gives CASSLISSYEQYF.

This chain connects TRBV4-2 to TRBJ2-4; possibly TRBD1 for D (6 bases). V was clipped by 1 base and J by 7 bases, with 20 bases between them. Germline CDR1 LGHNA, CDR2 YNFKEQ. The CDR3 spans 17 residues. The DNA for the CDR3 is TGTGCCAGCAGCCAAGGACCTTTTAGGGACAAGTGGAACATTCAGTACTTC. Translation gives CASSQGPFRDKWNIQYF.

The CDR3, as DNA: TGTGCCAGCAGTTTAAACAACGGACCTGGAAACACCATATATTTT. It specifies CASSLNNGPGNTIYF. The chain carries TRBV27 and TRBJ1-3, with no clear D. This CDR3 has 15 amino acids. Trimming took 2 bases from V and 2 from J, leaving 10 bases between them. Germline CDR1 MNHEY, CDR2 SMNVEV (reference sequence).